This T cell receptor beta chain was obtained from a study of blood T cell repertoires in COVID-19. Across the study: Sources were T cells, B-cell-depleted T cells, or PBMCs; the material itself was cDNA or gDNA.

This CDR3 region has 15 residues. V lost 4 bases, J lost 1 base, and 12 bases lay in between. Germline V gives CDR1 MNHEY, CDR2 SVGEGT. Here immunoSEQ multiplex PCR was the method, and the copy in TCRdb shows in-frame clones only, minus some. The sample comprises about 210,000 clones, around 80% of which are singletons, and 7.2% rests with the top ten. Sequencing was done on a sample of peripheral blood. The J gene is TRBJ2-3, the V gene TRBV6-2 or TRBV6-3; a possible D gene is TRBD2 (6 bases). The sequence came from a woman aged 70 to 79 with acute or convalescent COVID-19. CDR3 bases: TGTGCCAGCAGTTCCCGGGACTTCCGCACAGATACGCAGTATTTT. It codes for CASSSRDFRTDTQYF.